These 7 T cell receptor beta chains were sequenced from one sample in a study of cytomegalovirus exposure and HLA in healthy donors. Repertoires were generated with immunoSEQ multiplex PCR, while TCRdb's copy carries only in-frame clones and drops some. The data contain roughly 330,000 clones, roughly 87% of them singletons. Input material: PBMCs. The receptors derive from a young woman in good health and CMV-seropositive.

V and J are TRBV5-1 and TRBJ1-2; D unclear. CDR3 length: 15 residues. CDR1 is SGHRS, CDR2 YFSETQ, per germline. Trimming stripped 0 bases from V and 4 bases from J, with 13 bases between. The CDR3 bases are TGCGCCAGCAGCTTGGAGGGCGGATTTGGCTATGGCTACACCTTC. Its protein is CASSLEGGFGYGYTF. The entire variable domain, with the rest obtained from reference TRBV5-1 and TRBJ1-2, is as follows: KAGVTQTPRYLIKTRGQQVTLSCSPISGHRSVSWYQQTPGQGLQFLFEYFSETQRNKGNFPGRFSGRQFSNSRSEMNVSTLELGDSALYLCASSLEGGFGYGYTFGSGTRLTVV.

The rearrangement uses TRBV5-4 and TRBJ2-7, with 10 bases aligning to TRBD2. Losses at the gene ends were 4 bases for V and 0 bases for J; bases not matched to a gene: 4. Germline V gene sequence: CDR1 SGHNT, CDR2 YYREEE (reference sequence). The CDR3 length is 15 residues. The DNA for the CDR3 is TGTGCCAGCAGCCCAAGGACTAGCGGCTCCTACGAGCAGTACTTC. Translation gives CASSPRTSGSYEQYF.

This sequence joins TRBV19 and TRBJ2-5; D assignment may be TRBD1 or TRBD2 (7 bases each). V lost 4 bases and J lost 5, with 26 bases in between. Per the germline V gene, CDR1 is LNHDA and CDR2 is SQIVND (reference sequence). The CDR3 runs to 18 residues. CDR3 nucleotide sequence: TGTGCCAGTAGTAAAACAGGGGTCACTAGCGATGACAAGGAGACCCAGTACTTC. This gives the protein CASSKTGVTSDDKETQYF.

The CDR3 loop reads CASSVTEVRGAWQFF. The CDR3 bases are TGTGCCAGCAGCGTAACGGAGGTACGGGGGGCGTGGCAGTTCTTC. The chain combines TRBV9 with TRBJ2-1, with a tentative D call TRBD2 (7 bases). Trimming removed 1 base at V and 12 bases at J, with 20 bases between. Per the germline V gene, CDR1 is SGDLS and CDR2 is YYNGEE. The CDR3 is made up of 15 amino acids.

V gene TRBV6-5 combines with J gene TRBJ2-7; 7 bases match TRBD2. Looked up from germline, CDR1 is MNHEY and CDR2 is SVGAGI. The CDR3 contains 16 residues. Trimming removed 4 bases from V and 3 bases from J; junction bases left unmatched: 12. The CDR3, as DNA: TGTGCCAGCAGTTCCCCGGGGGGTCCTCGAGGCTACGAGCAGTACTTC. It is translated as CASSSPGGPRGYEQYF.

This chain joins TRBV28 and TRBJ1-4; tentatively, D is TRBD1 (5 bases). Germline V gene lookup returns CDR1 MDHEN and CDR2 SYDVKM. This CDR3 region has 15 residues. The germline V and J ends were trimmed by 4 bases and 0 bases, with 9 bases remaining between them. This chain's CDR3 is CASSSPTATNEKLFF. The CDR3, as DNA: TGTGCCAGCAGTTCCCCGACAGCAACTAATGAAAAACTGTTTTTT.

As to this clone: Other DNA sequences in the sample encode the same CDR3. V is TRBV14 and J is TRBJ1-2; the D is unclear. This CDR3 contains 13 residues. Trimming removed 0 bases at V and 2 bases at J, with 4 bases between. Germline CDR1 SGHDN, CDR2 FVKESK. The CDR3 coding sequence is TGTGCCAGCAGCCAAGAGACCAACTATGGCTACACCTTC. Its protein is CASSQETNYGYTF. Filled out from reference TRBV14 and TRBJ1-2, the complete variable domain reads EAGVTQFPSHSVIEKGQTVTLRCDPISGHDNLYWYRRVMGKEIKFLLHFVKESKQDESGMPNNRFLAERTGGTYSTLKVQPAELEDSGVYFCASSQETNYGYTFGSGTRLTVV.